This T cell receptor (beta chain) was profiled in a study of T cell responses to AZD1222 COVID-19 vaccine. Data came from immunoSEQ multiplex PCR; TCRdb stores just in-frame clones and leaves some out. Counted here are around 130,000 clones, around 89% occurring once; the ten biggest clones make up approximately 8.8%. Study-level findings and limits: Only 5 or 6 individuals given AZD1222 were seropositive at baseline. The donors showed a predominance of white British ancestry and of females, with possible underestimation of clonal diversity. Targeting of unmutated variant regions was reportedly seen in nearly half of spike-specific TCRs. The peak T cell response came first, and repertoires were sampled only after it.

To note about this clone: As yet, its antigen is unknown.

The length of the CDR3 is 13 residues. The V end lost 2 bases, the J end lost 1 base, and 6 bases lay between the germline ends. Per germline, CDR1 SGHKS and CDR2 YYEKEE (reference sequence). V gene TRBV5-5 combines with J gene TRBJ2-5; no reliable D call. The sample in question was peripheral blood, obtained 28 days after the second AZD1222 dose. The source of this sequence is an adult who received the AZD1222 COVID-19 vaccine. The DNA of the CDR3 is TGTGCCAGCAGCTTTTGGACCCAAGAGACCCAGTACTTC. It specifies CASSFWTQETQYF. The entire variable domain, with the rest obtained from reference TRBV5-5 and TRBJ2-5, is as follows: DAGVTQSPTHLIKTRGQQVTLRCSPISGHKSVSWYQQVLGQGPQFIFQYYEKEERGRGNFPDRFSARQFPNYSSELNVNALLLGDSALYLCASSFWTQETQYFGPGTRLLVL.